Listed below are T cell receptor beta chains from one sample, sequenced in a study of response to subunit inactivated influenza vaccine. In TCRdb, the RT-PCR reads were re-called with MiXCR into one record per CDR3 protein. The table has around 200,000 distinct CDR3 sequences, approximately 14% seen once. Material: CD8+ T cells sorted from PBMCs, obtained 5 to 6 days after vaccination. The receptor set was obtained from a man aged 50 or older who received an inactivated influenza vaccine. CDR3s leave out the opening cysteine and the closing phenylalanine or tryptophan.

CDR3aa: ATSERSGAFNEQF
j_gene: TRBJ2-1
v_gene: TRBV24-1

CDR3aa: ASSVEGNSNQPQH
j_gene: TRBJ1-5
v_gene: TRBV9

CDR3aa: ASSQGTGGTDTQY
j_gene: TRBJ2-3
v_gene: TRBV4-3

CDR3aa: SALPGRLPSGANVLT
j_gene: TRBJ2-6
v_gene: TRBV20-1

CDR3aa: SVPQPSAETQY
j_gene: TRBJ2-5
v_gene: TRBV29-1

CDR3aa: ASSQVNYNEQF
j_gene: TRBJ2-1
v_gene: TRBV4-2

CDR3aa: SARLPGLAGVQETQY
j_gene: TRBJ2-5
v_gene: TRBV20-1

CDR3aa: ASSLGATVSPYNEQF
j_gene: TRBJ2-1
v_gene: TRBV7-9

CDR3aa: ASSPGLAHSPDTQY
j_gene: TRBJ2-3
v_gene: TRBV5-6

CDR3aa: ASSLGVGTGSSYEQY
j_gene: TRBJ2-7
v_gene: TRBV12-3/TRBV12-4

CDR3aa: ASSQEDRPTYEQY
j_gene: TRBJ2-7
v_gene: TRBV4-3

CDR3aa: ASSWQAGETQY
j_gene: TRBJ2-5
v_gene: TRBV7-9

CDR3aa: SARDVVDISYEQY
j_gene: TRBJ2-7
v_gene: TRBV20-1

CDR3aa: SVEDTGNYGYT
j_gene: TRBJ1-2
v_gene: TRBV29-1

CDR3aa: ASSLESRLSEQY
j_gene: TRBJ2-7
v_gene: TRBV7-2

CDR3aa: SADQQGKEQY
j_gene: TRBJ2-7
v_gene: TRBV20-1

CDR3aa: ASSSSGTGAYEQY
j_gene: TRBJ2-7
v_gene: TRBV6-5

CDR3aa: ASSLVVWAGTGGVGETQY
j_gene: TRBJ2-5
v_gene: TRBV11-1

CDR3aa: ASSLVRNEQF
j_gene: TRBJ2-1
v_gene: TRBV7-2

CDR3aa: SVGPSGVWAKNIQY
j_gene: TRBJ2-4
v_gene: TRBV29-1

CDR3aa: ASSSRGGATPDEQY
j_gene: TRBJ2-7
v_gene: TRBV27

CDR3aa: ASSLAVRDNPREQY
j_gene: TRBJ2-7
v_gene: TRBV11-1

CDR3aa: ASSPDEYEQF
j_gene: TRBJ2-1
v_gene: TRBV9

CDR3aa: ASSPAGDNTEAF
j_gene: TRBJ1-1
v_gene: TRBV6-1

CDR3aa: ASTAALGREGSYGYT
j_gene: TRBJ1-2
v_gene: TRBV7-9

CDR3aa: ASSTYSGEVSPLH
j_gene: TRBJ1-6
v_gene: TRBV9

CDR3aa: ASSEWSAYNEQF
j_gene: TRBJ2-1
v_gene: TRBV2

CDR3aa: ASSLTTGRYAPNEQF
j_gene: TRBJ2-1
v_gene: TRBV7-3

CDR3aa: SAPHEQF
j_gene: TRBJ2-1
v_gene: TRBV20-1

CDR3aa: SVERFGTDDNYGYT
j_gene: TRBJ1-2
v_gene: TRBV29-1

CDR3aa: ATGWASQETQY
j_gene: TRBJ2-5
v_gene: TRBV6-2/TRBV6-3

CDR3aa: ASSYGGMNTEAF
j_gene: TRBJ1-1
v_gene: TRBV6-5

CDR3aa: ASSLSWDSYNSPLH
j_gene: TRBJ1-6
v_gene: TRBV7-6

CDR3aa: ASSQAGRGNSDTQY
j_gene: TRBJ2-3
v_gene: TRBV4-3

CDR3aa: ASSDPGLAGTYEQY
j_gene: TRBJ2-7
v_gene: TRBV2

CDR3aa: ASSFGTQETQY
j_gene: TRBJ2-5
v_gene: TRBV5-1